There are a few counts of the clone carrying this TCR beta chain. The data derive from a study of radiation and T cells in renal cell carcinoma. The time point denotes: blood 4 weeks post-SBRT, at nephrectomy. Sample treatment: 15 Gy SBRT to primary tumor, nephrectomy 4 weeks later. TCRdb's table, derived via immunoSEQ multiplex PCR, lists solely in-frame clones and lacks some. The sample records about 86,000 clones, just under 85% being singletons. Germline loops: CDR1 SGHTA, CDR2 FQGNSA. The V gene end was trimmed by 5 bases and the J gene end by 1 base; junction bases not matched to a gene: 9. The CDR3 has 16 amino acids.

V and J are TRBV7-2 and TRBJ2-3, with 7 nucleotides matching TRBD2. This TCR came from a man aged 50 to 60 with renal cell carcinoma. The source was blood, collected from a patient whose treatment included radiotherapy and nephrectomy. The CDR3 DNA reads TGTGCCAGCAGCCACCTATCGGGGGGTCGCACAGATACGCAGTATTTT. Its protein is CASSHLSGGRTDTQYF.